These 18 T cell receptor beta chains share one sample of origin, sequenced in a study of blood T cell repertoires in COVID-19. Sequencing used immunoSEQ multiplex PCR; TCRdb keeps in-frame clones, though not all of them. The table shows 300,000 to 350,000 clones, with over 90% occurring only once. Sequenced sample: PBMCs or T cells enriched from blood (not recorded which). The source is a woman between 25 and 40 years old who had been exposed to COVID-19.

The DNA for the CDR3 is TGTGCCTGGAGTTTGGGGGCGCACGGGGAGCTGTTTTTT. Protein: CAWSLGAHGELFF. The chain recombines TRBV30 with TRBJ2-2; TRBD1 might be the D (6 bases). Germline CDR1 and CDR2: GTSNPN and SVGIG (reference sequence). The germline V and J ends were trimmed by 2 bases and 7 bases, with 11 bases remaining between them. This CDR3 region has 13 residues.

This chain links TRBV5-4 with TRBJ2-1, with TRBD2 identical over 9 bases. Looked up from germline, CDR1 is SGHNT and CDR2 is YYREEE (reference sequence). The length of the CDR3 is 19 residues. V shed 2 bases and J 2 bases; nucleotides not matched to a gene: 14. The CDR3 region has the DNA TGTGCCAGCAGCTTAATTTTAGGCGGGGGGGCCTTGACCTACAATGAGCAGTTCTTC. This translates into CASSLILGGGALTYNEQFF.

The chain is built from TRBV7-2 and TRBJ1-3, with a possible D match to TRBD1 (6 bases). The CDR3 covers 15 residues. The V end was cut by 3 bases, the J end by 10 bases, with 19 bases between. Germline CDR1 reads SGHTA; CDR2 reads FQGNSA. The CDR3: CASSFFRPQGKTIYF. The CDR3 bases are TGTGCCAGCAGCTTTTTTAGGCCCCAGGGGAAGACCATATATTTT. Complete variable domain (other parts from reference TRBV7-2 and TRBJ1-3): GAGVSQSPSNKVTEKGKDVELRCDPISGHTALYWYRQSLGQGLEFLIYFQGNSAPDKSGLPSDRFSAERTGGSVSTLTIQRTQQEDSAVYLCASSFFRPQGKTIYFGEGSWLTVV.

V is TRBV6-5 and J is TRBJ2-1; D not resolved. Germline loops: CDR1 MNHEY, CDR2 SVGAGI. CDR3 size: 14 residues. The ends were cut back, 8 bases at V and 0 bases at J, with 11 bases in the middle. CDR3 coding DNA: TGTGCCAGCCACTCTATCCTCTCCTACAATGAGCAGTTCTTC. Residues: CASHSILSYNEQFF.

The genes are TRBV6-1 and TRBJ1-1, with 9 bases lining up with TRBD1. The V gene's germline CDR1 is MNHNS and CDR2 SASEGT. J gave up 2 bases and V 4 bases, and 11 bases lay outside the gene matches. The CDR3 length is 17 residues. The DNA of the CDR3 is TGTGCCAGCAGTGGAAAAGGACAGGGGATACGAAACACTGAAGCTTTCTTT. Translated, it gives CASSGKGQGIRNTEAFF.

The rearrangement joins TRBV4-2 to TRBJ2-1; 9 bases agree with TRBD2. The CDR3 has 15 amino acids. V lost 5 bases, J lost 5 bases, and 7 bases stayed unmatched. CDR1 is LGHNA, CDR2 YNFKEQ, per germline. The chain's CDR3 is CASSLRTSEHNEQFF. The CDR3 DNA is TGTGCCAGCAGCTTGCGGACTAGCGAACACAATGAGCAGTTCTTC.

The CDR3 bases are TGCGCCAGCAGCTTGCTAACAGGGGATACCTACGAGCAGTACTTC. Translated: CASSLLTGDTYEQYF. The chain carries TRBV5-1 and TRBJ2-7, with 7 bases that match TRBD1. The trim removed 1 base at V and 2 bases at J, leaving 6 bases unmatched. The CDR3 loop spans 15 amino acids. Germline V gene lookup returns CDR1 SGHRS and CDR2 YFSETQ. The whole variable domain, remainder taken from reference TRBV5-1 and TRBJ2-7, is KAGVTQTPRYLIKTRGQQVTLSCSPISGHRSVSWYQQTPGQGLQFLFEYFSETQRNKGNFPGRFSGRQFSNSRSEMNVSTLELGDSALYLCASSLLTGDTYEQYFGPGTRLTVT.

In DNA form, the CDR3 reads TGTGCCAGCAGGGGCGCGGGGGAGCGGTACAATGAGCAGTTCTTC. It encodes CASRGAGERYNEQFF. This chain connects TRBV7-9 to TRBJ2-1, with 7 bases identical to TRBD2. Germline lookup yields CDR1 SEHNR and CDR2 FQNEAQ (reference sequence). The CDR3 loop spans 15 amino acids. The J segment lost 4 bases and the V segment lost 6 bases, leaving 9 bases of the junction unmatched.

This rearrangement joins TRBV19 to TRBJ1-2, with 8 positions matching TRBD1. With 4 bases clipped from V and 1 base from J, the junction kept 2 bases outside the gene matches. Germline CDR1 is LNHDA and CDR2 is SQIVND (reference sequence). The CDR3 contains 14 residues. The CDR3 region is CASSRTGSNYGYTF. Here the CDR3 DNA reads TGTGCCAGTAGTAGGACAGGGAGTAACTATGGCTACACCTTC.

This chain uses TRBV27 with TRBJ2-3; TRBD2 matches 8 bases. Germline loops: CDR1 MNHEY, CDR2 SMNVEV (reference sequence). This CDR3 contains 15 residues. J was trimmed by 6 bases and V by 4 bases; bases with no gene match: 9. The CDR3, as DNA: TGTGCCAGCAGTTATGGCGGGGGGCCGTGGGATACGCAGTATTTT. Amino acids: CASSYGGGPWDTQYF.

This clone has just a few counts. Other DNA sequences in this sample translate to the same CDR3. V is TRBV5-1 and J is TRBJ1-5; TRBD1 is a possible D gene (6 bases). This CDR3 comprises 15 residues. Germline V gene lookup returns CDR1 SGHRS and CDR2 YFSETQ. Trimming took off 7 bases at V and 0 bases at J, with 14 bases between the two ends. The CDR3 spells CASSPGHRSNQPQHF. The CDR3 DNA reads as TGCGCCAGCTCTCCGGGACACCGTAGCAATCAGCCCCAGCATTTT.

The DNA of the CDR3 is TGTGCCACTTCTGTTAGGGACTCCCATTCGCCCCAGCATTTT. Its translation: CATSVRDSHSPQHF. This sequence joins TRBV24-1 and TRBJ1-5, with a tentative D call TRBD1 (5 bases). This CDR3 is built from 14 residues. Germline loops: CDR1 KGHDR, CDR2 SFDVKD. The V end was cut by 10 bases, the J end by 9 bases, with 21 bases between.

The rearrangement links TRBV29-1 to TRBJ1-2, with TRBD1 matching over 10 bases. Germline V lookup: CDR1 SQVTM, CDR2 ANQGSEA. The CDR3 is 12 residues long. The ends lost 7 bases at V and 5 bases at J; junction bases unmatched: 4. The CDR3 nucleotides read TGCAGCGGACAGGGGGCGAGTTATGGCTACACCTTC. Its protein product is CSGQGASYGYTF. Full variable domain (missing parts from reference TRBV29-1 and TRBJ1-2): SAVISQKPSRDICQRGTSLTIQCQVDSQVTMMFWYRQQPGQSLTLIATANQGSEATYESGFVIDKFPISRPNLTFSTLTVSNMSPEDSSIYLCSGQGASYGYTFGSGTRLTVV.

Here the CDR3 DNA reads TGTGCCAGCAGTGCCCCGGACAGAGCTTTTTCACCCCTCCACTTT. Encoded protein: CASSAPDRAFSPLHF. The chain carries TRBV2 and TRBJ1-6, with D perhaps matching TRBD1 (6 bases). Germline V gene lookup returns CDR1 SNHLY and CDR2 FYNNEI. The CDR3 consists of 15 residues. V shed 4 bases and J shed 9 bases, with 16 bases lying between them.

The genes are TRBV9 and TRBJ1-3, with 7 bases aligning to TRBD1. The V gene's germline CDR1 is SGDLS and CDR2 YYNGEE. This CDR3 contains 16 residues. With 4 bases clipped from V and 9 bases from J, the junction kept 16 bases outside the gene matches. CDR3: CASSTQPTGSSTTIYF. CDR3 DNA sequence: TGTGCCAGCAGCACCCAGCCGACAGGGTCTTCGACCACCATATATTTT.

The V and J genes are TRBV7-3 and TRBJ2-1; possibly TRBD2 for D (5 bases). CDR3 length: 15 amino acids. The V gene's germline CDR1 is SGHTA and CDR2 FQGTGA. Trimming removed 4 bases from V and 1 base from J, with 11 bases in between. In DNA, the CDR3 is TGTGCCAGCAGCTATAATCGGGGTTCCTACAATGAGCAGTTCTTC. This sequence encodes CASSYNRGSYNEQFF.

This chain connects TRBV5-4 to TRBJ1-2, with D unclear. Germline CDR1 and CDR2: SGHNT and YYREEE (reference sequence). The CDR3 covers 13 residues. V was cut by 0 bases and J by 4 bases, with 7 bases left in between. The CDR3 reads CASSLAGIYGYTF. The CDR3 nucleotides are TGTGCCAGCAGCTTGGCCGGGATCTATGGCTACACCTTC. Supplemented by reference TRBV5-4 and TRBJ1-2, the full variable domain reads ETGVTQSPTHLIKTRGQQVTLRCSSQSGHNTVSWYQQALGQGPQFIFQYYREEENGRGNFPPRFSGLQFPNYSSELNVNALELDDSALYLCASSLAGIYGYTFGSGTRLTVV.

This sequence joins TRBV3-1 (or the pseudogene TRBV3-2) and TRBJ1-1; D gene unclear. The CDR3 has 14 amino acids. V lost 4 bases, J lost 1 base, and 10 bases lay in between. CDR1 and CDR2 (germline): LGHDT, YNNKEL (reference sequence). The CDR3 bases are TGTGCCAGCAGCCTAGCCCTACAGAACACTGAAGCTTTCTTT. Translated: CASSLALQNTEAFF.